The rows below give T cell receptor beta chains drawn from one sample of a study of cytomegalovirus exposure and HLA in healthy donors. Using immunoSEQ multiplex PCR, the repertoire was profiled, and TCRdb retains in-frame clones only, with some absent. The sample lists 100,000 to 150,000 clones; 77% were seen once. Sequencing was done on a sample of PBMCs. The receptors come from a woman between 55 and 75 years old in good health and CMV-seronegative. The CDR3 runs from the conserved cysteine through the conserved F or W. The order of the fields is V gene, J gene, clone size, CDR3 length, D gene, CDR3 protein, CDR3 DNA. A D gene is named only where the DNA matches it firmly. Expanded clones are given a class, and other clones once, few, many or no size at all.

>TRBV28|TRBJ2-1|.|11|.
CASTAVNEQFF
TGTGCCAGCACTGCGGTCAATGAGCAGTTCTTC
>TRBV2|TRBJ1-1|.|13|.
CASRASGNTEAFF
TGTGCCAGCAGGGCCTCGGGGAACACTGAAGCTTTCTTT
>TRBV19|TRBJ2-7|.|15|TRBD2
CASSPYTSGSYEQYF
TGTGCCAGTAGTCCATATACTAGCGGGAGCTACGAGCAGTACTTC
>TRBV4-1|TRBJ2-4|once|14|.
CASSQERLAFIQYF
TGCGCCAGCAGCCAAGAGCGCCTAGCTTTCATTCAGTACTTC
>TRBV29-1|TRBJ1-3|.|14|TRBD1
CSVTGQGTGNTIYF
TGCAGCGTTACCGGACAGGGAACCGGAAACACCATATATTTT
>TRBV7-9|TRBJ2-2|.|14|.
CASRTDRNTGELFF
TGTGCCAGCAGAACCGACAGGAACACCGGGGAGCTGTTTTTT
>TRBV7-3|TRBJ2-3|.|15|.
CASSNGRGGADTQYF
TGTGCCAGCAGCAACGGTAGGGGGGGCGCAGATACGCAGTATTTT
>TRBV7-6|TRBJ2-3|.|14|.
CASSGRTPTDTQYF
TGTGCCAGCAGCGGGAGGACCCCCACAGATACGCAGTATTTT
>TRBV14|TRBJ2-7|.|14|.
CASSQVQSSYEQYF
TGTGCCAGCAGCCAAGTACAGAGCTCCTACGAGCAGTACTTC
>TRBV5-5|TRBJ1-4|.|15|TRBD1
CASSLGTGGREKLFF
TGTGCCAGCAGCTTGGGCACAGGGGGGCGGGAAAAACTGTTTTTT
>TRBV10-3|TRBJ1-6|.|16|.
CAIAPGTQNYNSPLHF
TGTGCCATCGCCCCTGGCACCCAGAATTATAATTCACCCCTCCACTTT
>TRBV14|TRBJ2-1|.|14|.
CASSQVGRYNEQFF
TGTGCCAGCAGCCAAGTCGGCAGGTACAATGAGCAGTTCTTC
>TRBV4-1|TRBJ1-4|few|14|TRBD1
CASSRAGGDEKLFF
TGCGCCAGCAGCCGGGCAGGGGGTGACGAAAAACTGTTTTTT
>TRBV5-1|TRBJ2-1|.|16|.
CASQTGETQAYNEQFF
TGCGCCAGTCAAACCGGGGAGACCCAAGCCTACAATGAGCAGTTCTTC
>TRBV28|TRBJ2-7|.|11|.
CASSSSYEQYF
TGTGCCAGCAGTTCTTCCTACGAGCAGTACTTC
>TRBV18|TRBJ2-7|.|14|TRBD1
CASSPGTGAEEQYF
TGTGCCAGCTCACCAGGGACAGGGGCTGAGGAGCAGTACTTC
>TRBV6-6|TRBJ2-1|.|15|TRBD1
CASSYSTGRYNEQFF
TGTGCCAGCAGTTACTCGACAGGGAGATACAATGAGCAGTTCTTC
>TRBV19|TRBJ1-1|.|13|.
CASTSFPHTEAFF
TGTGCCAGTACCTCTTTCCCCCACACTGAAGCTTTCTTT
>TRBV6-4|TRBJ2-7|.|14|.
CASSDGGPPHEQYF
TGTGCCAGCAGTGACGGCGGGCCTCCCCACGAGCAGTACTTC
>TRBV7-3|TRBJ1-1|.|15|.
CASSSSGGVNTEAFF
TGTGCCAGCAGCTCAAGCGGGGGGGTGAACACTGAAGCTTTCTTT
>TRBV30|TRBJ1-1|.|11|.
CAGQGDTEAFF
TGTGCCGGCCAAGGAGACACTGAAGCTTTCTTT
>TRBV6-5|TRBJ1-2|.|13|.
CASSFNHQGGYTF
TGTGCCAGCAGTTTCAATCATCAGGGAGGCTACACCTTC
>TRBV4-1|TRBJ1-5|.|13|.
CASRQGINQPQHF
TGCGCCAGCCGGCAGGGCATTAATCAGCCCCAGCATTTT
>TRBV27|TRBJ1-5|.|14|TRBD1
CASSGQGINQPQHF
TGTGCCAGCAGTGGACAGGGCATCAATCAGCCCCAGCATTTT
>TRBV7-9|TRBJ1-1|.|12|.
CASSPGFGEAFF
TGTGCCAGCAGCCCGGGTTTTGGTGAAGCTTTCTTT
>TRBV28|TRBJ2-3|few|16|TRBD2
CASSLTSGRTGDTQYF
TGTGCCAGCAGTTTAACTAGCGGGAGGACGGGAGATACGCAGTATTTT
>TRBV28|TRBJ2-5|.|12|.
CASSSSRETQYF
TGTGCCAGCAGTTCTTCCCGTGAGACCCAGTACTTC
>TRBV13|TRBJ1-1|.|13|.
CASSLDRNTEAFF
TGTGCCAGCAGCTTAGACAGAAACACTGAAGCTTTCTTT
>TRBV6-1|TRBJ2-7|few|17|TRBD2
CASSESRASGTSYEQYF
TGTGCCAGCAGTGAATCTAGGGCTAGCGGGACCTCCTACGAGCAGTACTTC
>TRBV25-1|TRBJ2-3|.|15|.
CASSDGSYRPDTQYF
TGTGCCAGCAGTGACGGTAGCTACCGGCCGGATACGCAGTATTTT
>TRBV28|TRBJ1-2|.|13|.
CASFSGSSRGYTF
TGTGCCAGTTTCTCGGGGTCCAGTCGAGGCTACACCTTC
>TRBV6-1|TRBJ2-2|.|13|TRBD1
CASRDRGLGELFF
TGTGCCAGCAGGGACAGGGGGCTGGGGGAGCTGTTTTTT
>TRBV2|TRBJ1-6|few|15|TRBD1
CASSTRQGDNSPLHF
TGTGCCAGCAGTACCCGACAGGGTGACAATTCACCCCTCCACTTT